These T cell receptor beta chains were read from a single sample in a study of blood T cell repertoires in COVID-19. Some clones are missing from TCRdb's copy, which holds only in-frame ones; the method was immunoSEQ multiplex PCR. The repertoire holds about 90,000 clones, 75% to 85% seen once, with about a tenth in the top ten. Material: peripheral blood. Every receptor here comes from an older woman with acute or convalescent COVID-19. Each CDR3 is given with its conserved first and last residue. D genes are given only for firm matches. Only part of the rows carry a size: once, few, many, or a class if the clone is expanded.

j_call clone_size v_call d_call cdr3_nt cdr3_aa
TRBJ1-5 . TRBV28 TRBD1 TGTGCCACTGACAGGGGTAAGAGGGTCTTAGGACAGCCCCAGCATTTT CATDRGKRVLGQPQHF
TRBJ1-6 . TRBV5-6 TRBD1 TGTGCCAGCAGCTTGGACAGGGGGCTCCGTTCACCCCTCCACTTT CASSLDRGLRSPLHF
TRBJ2-1 . TRBV6-1 TRBD1 TGTGCCAGCAGTCGGACAGGGATTGGGAATGAGCAGTTCTTC CASSRTGIGNEQFF
TRBJ1-4 . TRBV9 . TGTGCCAGCAGCGTAGACGGACAGCTTGAAAAACTGTTTTTT CASSVDGQLEKLFF
TRBJ2-5 few TRBV30 . TGTGCCTGGAGTCGGGGTGGGGAGACCCAGTACTTC CAWSRGGETQYF
TRBJ2-6 . TRBV6-4 TRBD1 TGTGCCAGCAGTGCAACAGGGGTTTCCCCTGGGGCCAACGTCCTGACTTTC CASSATGVSPGANVLTF
TRBJ1-5 . TRBV2 . TGTGCCAGCAGGCAGGGACTTCAGCCCCAGCATTTT CASRQGLQPQHF
TRBJ1-2 . TRBV29-1 TRBD1 TGCAGCGTTGAAGATATGGGACAGAACTATGGCTACACCTTC CSVEDMGQNYGYTF
TRBJ1-4 . TRBV21-1 . TGTGCCAGCAGCCCGAAGGGGGAGGAAAAACTGTTTTTT CASSPKGEEKLFF
TRBJ1-2 . TRBV6-1 . TGTGCCAGCAGTGAAATCGTCAGTAACTATGGCTACACCTTC CASSEIVSNYGYTF
TRBJ1-4 . TRBV16 TRBD1 TGTGCCAGCAGCCAACGGGACAGGGATGAAAAACTGTTTTTT CASSQRDRDEKLFF
TRBJ2-3 once TRBV19 TRBD1 TGTGCCAGTAGTATGGGGCAGGGGGCCACAGATACGCAGTATTTT CASSMGQGATDTQYF
TRBJ2-2 . TRBV5-1 . TGCGCCACCTCCCCCCAGGTTACCGGGGAGCTGTTTTTT CATSPQVTGELFF
TRBJ1-2 once TRBV19 . TGTGCCAGTACTCTCCGACGGACAGCTTCCTATGGCTACACCTTC CASTLRRTASYGYTF
TRBJ1-2 . TRBV2 TRBD1 TGTGCCAGCAGCCGGACAGGGCTCTCCTCATCCGGTGGCTACACCTTC CASSRTGLSSSGGYTF
TRBJ1-6 . TRBV2 . TGTGCCAGCAGTGCGGGTTTGCGTAATTCACCCCTCCACTTT CASSAGLRNSPLHF
TRBJ2-7 . TRBV2 . TGTGCCAGCAGCCTAGGACAAATATCCTACGAGCAGTACTTC CASSLGQISYEQYF
TRBJ1-3 few TRBV18 . TGTGCCAGCTCACCGGGGGGTGCTGGAAACACCATATATTTT CASSPGGAGNTIYF
TRBJ1-2 . TRBV19 . TGTGCCAGTAGTATAGCCAGGGGCTATGGCTACACCTTC CASSIARGYGYTF
TRBJ2-1 . TRBV7-9 . TGTGCCAGCAGCCCAACATTGTTAGCGCGGAATGAGCAGTTCTTC CASSPTLLARNEQFF
TRBJ2-5 . TRBV19 . TGTGCCAGTAGTATGCGGGAGACCCAGTACTTC CASSMRETQYF
TRBJ2-1 . TRBV18 TRBD2 TGTGCCAGCTCACCACCGGTCGGCGGGGGGCCAACAGAGGACTACAATGAGCAGTTCTTC CASSPPVGGGPTEDYNEQFF
TRBJ2-1 few TRBV11-2 TRBD1 TGTGCCAGCAGCCAAAGACAGGGGGCGGACAATGAGCAGTTCTTC CASSQRQGADNEQFF
TRBJ2-7 . TRBV19 TRBD2 TGTGCCAGTAGTATGGAACTCCTAGCGGGAGTGGGTGAGCAGTACTTC CASSMELLAGVGEQYF
TRBJ2-2 . TRBV19 TRBD1 TGTGCCAGTAGTATGACTGGGACAGGGCGGGCCACCGGGGAGCTGTTTTTT CASSMTGTGRATGELFF
TRBJ1-1 . TRBV4-2 . TGTGCCAGCAGCGGAAGCGGGCCGGTTAACACTGAAGCTTTCTTT CASSGSGPVNTEAFF